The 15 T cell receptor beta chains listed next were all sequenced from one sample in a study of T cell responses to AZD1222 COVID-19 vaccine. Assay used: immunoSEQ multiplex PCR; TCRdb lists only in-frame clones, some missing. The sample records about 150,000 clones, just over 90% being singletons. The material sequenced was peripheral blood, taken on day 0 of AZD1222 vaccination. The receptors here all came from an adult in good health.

The DNA for the CDR3 is TGCGCCAGCAGCCAAGATGGCAGGACTAACAATGAGCAGTTCTTC. Translation: CASSQDGRTNNEQFF. This sequence joins TRBV4-3 and TRBJ2-1; possible D gene TRBD2, 6 bases. V was shortened by 0 bases and J by 5 bases, with 11 bases between the two germline ends. The CDR3 extends over 15 amino acids. Germline CDR1 reads LGHNA; CDR2 reads YSLEER.

Here the CDR3 DNA reads TGTGCCAGCATAAATTCCGGGACACTCTCCTACGAGCAGTACTTC. Protein: CASINSGTLSYEQYF. The V gene is TRBV5-5, the J gene TRBJ2-7; a weak D match, TRBD1 (6 bases). The CDR3 loop spans 15 amino acids. CDR1 SGHKS and CDR2 YYEKEE come from the germline V gene (reference sequence). Trimming pared 6 bases from V and 0 bases from J, leaving 16 bases between.

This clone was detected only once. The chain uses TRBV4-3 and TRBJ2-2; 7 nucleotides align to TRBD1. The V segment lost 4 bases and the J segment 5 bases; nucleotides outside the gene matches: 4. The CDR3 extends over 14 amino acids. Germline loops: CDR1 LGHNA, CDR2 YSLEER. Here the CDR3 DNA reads TGCGCCAGCAGCCCTACGACAGGGACCGGGGAGCTGTTTTTT. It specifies CASSPTTGTGELFF.

CDR3 bases: TGTGCCAGCAGTTCTAGGACGGGGAGGGACGAAAAACTGTTTTTT. Translated: CASSSRTGRDEKLFF. The J gene is TRBJ1-4, the V gene TRBV6-5, with D maybe TRBD1 (5 bases). The CDR3 is 15 amino acids. The V end lost 4 bases, the J end lost 8 bases, and 17 bases lay between the germline ends. Germline V gene lookup returns CDR1 MNHEY and CDR2 SVGAGI.

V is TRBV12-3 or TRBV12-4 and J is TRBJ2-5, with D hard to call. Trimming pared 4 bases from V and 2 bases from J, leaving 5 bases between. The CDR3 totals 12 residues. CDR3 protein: CASSWIQETQYF. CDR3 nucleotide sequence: TGTGCCAGCAGTTGGATTCAAGAGACCCAGTACTTC.

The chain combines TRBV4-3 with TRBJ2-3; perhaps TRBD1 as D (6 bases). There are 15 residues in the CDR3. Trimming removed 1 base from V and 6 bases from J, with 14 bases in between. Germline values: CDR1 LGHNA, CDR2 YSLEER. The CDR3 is CASSQGQARRDTQYF. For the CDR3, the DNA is TGCGCCAGCAGCCAAGGACAGGCGCGACGGGATACGCAGTATTTT.

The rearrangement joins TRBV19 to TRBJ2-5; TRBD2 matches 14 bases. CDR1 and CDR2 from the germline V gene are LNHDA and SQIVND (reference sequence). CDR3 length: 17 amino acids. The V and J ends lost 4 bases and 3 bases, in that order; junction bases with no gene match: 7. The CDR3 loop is CASSTTGTSGGKETQYF. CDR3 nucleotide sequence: TGTGCCAGTAGTACCACCGGGACTAGCGGGGGTAAAGAGACCCAGTACTTC.

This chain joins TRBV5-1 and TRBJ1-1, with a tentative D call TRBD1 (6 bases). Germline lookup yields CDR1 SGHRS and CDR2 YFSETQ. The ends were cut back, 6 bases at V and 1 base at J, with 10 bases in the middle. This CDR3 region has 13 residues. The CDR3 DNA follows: TGCGCCAGCAATGTGGACAGGAACACTGAAGCTTTCTTT. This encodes CASNVDRNTEAFF.

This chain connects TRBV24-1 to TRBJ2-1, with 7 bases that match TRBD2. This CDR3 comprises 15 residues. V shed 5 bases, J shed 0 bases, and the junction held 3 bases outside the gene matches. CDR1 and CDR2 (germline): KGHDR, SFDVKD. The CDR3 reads CATSGGGSSYNEQFF. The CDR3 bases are TGTGCCACCAGTGGGGGGGGGAGCTCCTACAATGAGCAGTTCTTC.

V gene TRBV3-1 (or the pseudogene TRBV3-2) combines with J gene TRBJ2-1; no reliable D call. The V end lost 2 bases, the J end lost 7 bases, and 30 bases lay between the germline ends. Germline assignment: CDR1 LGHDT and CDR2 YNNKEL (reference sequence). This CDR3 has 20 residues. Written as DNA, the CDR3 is TGTGCCAGCAGCCAAAGGCCCCACCCTGAGTTATCGCAGGCGTATAATGAGCAGTTCTTC. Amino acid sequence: CASSQRPHPELSQAYNEQFF.

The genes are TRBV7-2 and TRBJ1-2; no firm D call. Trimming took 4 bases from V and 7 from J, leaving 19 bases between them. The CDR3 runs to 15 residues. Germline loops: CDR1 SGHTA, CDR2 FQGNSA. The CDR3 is CASSSGRPKTGGYTF. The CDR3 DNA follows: TGTGCCAGCAGCTCCGGACGGCCAAAAACGGGTGGCTACACCTTC.

The CDR3 nucleotides read TGCGCCAGCAGCCAAGAACCGCGGCCGACAGATACGCAGTATTTT. It translates to CASSQEPRPTDTQYF. This chain connects TRBV4-3 to TRBJ2-3; D unresolved. This CDR3 spans 15 amino acids. V was shortened by 0 bases and J by 3 bases, with 10 bases between the two germline ends. Germline V lookup: CDR1 LGHNA, CDR2 YSLEER.

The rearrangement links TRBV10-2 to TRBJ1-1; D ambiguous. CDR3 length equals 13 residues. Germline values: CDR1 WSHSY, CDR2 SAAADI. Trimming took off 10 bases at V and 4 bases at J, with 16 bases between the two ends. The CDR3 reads CAISTLGATEAFF. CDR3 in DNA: TGCGCCATCTCAACCTTAGGAGCCACTGAAGCTTTCTTT.

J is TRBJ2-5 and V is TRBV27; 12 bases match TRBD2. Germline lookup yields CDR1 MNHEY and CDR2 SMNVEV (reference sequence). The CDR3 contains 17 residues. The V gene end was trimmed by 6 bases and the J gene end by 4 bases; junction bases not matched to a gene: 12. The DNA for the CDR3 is TGTGCCAGCAGGCGCGGACTCCTAGCGGGGGGGGGAGAGACCCAGTACTTC. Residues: CASRRGLLAGGGETQYF.

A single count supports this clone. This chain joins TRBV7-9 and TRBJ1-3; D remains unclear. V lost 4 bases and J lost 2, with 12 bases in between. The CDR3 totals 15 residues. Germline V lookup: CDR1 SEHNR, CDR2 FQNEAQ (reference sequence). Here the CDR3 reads CASSSFERTGNTIYF. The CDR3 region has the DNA TGTGCCAGCAGCTCGTTCGAGAGGACTGGAAACACCATATATTTT.